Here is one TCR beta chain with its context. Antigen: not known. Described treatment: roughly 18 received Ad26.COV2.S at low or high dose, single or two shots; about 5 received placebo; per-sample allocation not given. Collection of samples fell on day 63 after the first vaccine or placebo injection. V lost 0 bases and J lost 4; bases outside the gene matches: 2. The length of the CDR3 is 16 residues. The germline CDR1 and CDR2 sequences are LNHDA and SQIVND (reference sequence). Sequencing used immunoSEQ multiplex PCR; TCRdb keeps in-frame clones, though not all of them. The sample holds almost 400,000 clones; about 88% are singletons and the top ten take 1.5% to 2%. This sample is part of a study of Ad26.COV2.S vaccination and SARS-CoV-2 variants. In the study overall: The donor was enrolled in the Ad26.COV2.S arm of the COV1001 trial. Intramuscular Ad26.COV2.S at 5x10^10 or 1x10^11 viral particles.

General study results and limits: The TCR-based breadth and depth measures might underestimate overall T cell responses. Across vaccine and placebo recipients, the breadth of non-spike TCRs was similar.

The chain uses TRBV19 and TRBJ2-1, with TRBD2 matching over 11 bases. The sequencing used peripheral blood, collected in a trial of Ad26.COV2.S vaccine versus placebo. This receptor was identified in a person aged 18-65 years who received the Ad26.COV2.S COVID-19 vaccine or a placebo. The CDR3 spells CASSIETSGTYNEQFF. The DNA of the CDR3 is TGTGCCAGTAGTATAGAGACTAGCGGGACATACAATGAGCAGTTCTTC.